The T cell receptor (beta chain) described here comes from a study of T cell repertoires in cytomegalovirus infection. Study background: Well-studied HLA-B-restricted epitopes and recently identified HLA-C-restricted epitopes of CMV were both used in the study. Both CMV infection and a matching HLA type were indicated by public TCR beta signatures. Study observations and caveats: Accumulated public TCR beta family frequency recognized individuals carrying CMV together with the relevant HLA. It was HLA-C-restricted CMV-specific TCR beta clonotypes that dominated the response ex vivo.

Regarding this clonotype: The antigen remains unidentified.

TCRdb reprocessed the reads via MiXCR and lists one record per CDR3 protein. Of 110,000 or so distinct CDR3 sequences listed, around 31% are singletons. The J segment lost 7 bases and the V segment lost 1 base, leaving 13 bases of the junction unmatched. Germline CDR1 reads LNHDA; CDR2 reads SQIVND (reference sequence). The CDR3 loop spans 17 amino acids. This material consisted of CD8+ T cells from cultured PBMCs, taken from culture after CMV antigen stimulation. This TCR was recovered from a human donor in good health (CMV status not recorded). Some clones in this sample may be carry-over from other donors' samples. J is TRBJ1-1 and V is TRBV19; 9 bases line up with TRBD1. The DNA for the CDR3 is TGTGCCAGTAGTATAGTTGGGACAGGGTTTTTTAGCGGTGAAGCTTTCTTT. It yields the protein CASSIVGTGFFSGEAFF.